The 3 T cell receptor beta chains reported below all come from one sample, sequenced in a study of T cells in Graves' hyperthyroidism and ophthalmopathy. RNA transcripts served as the template for amplifying TCR beta CDR3 regions. Primed by the HTBI set, a first-round RT-PCR was run on the TCR CDR3. One entry per CDR3 protein, called by TCRdb with MiXCR from the multiplex PCR reads. Of 300,000 to 500,000 distinct CDR3 sequences in the sample, about 14% were seen once. Sequenced: blood. Receptor source: a man between 45 and 60 years old with Graves' ophthalmopathy.

This clonotype has at least ten counts. The genes are TRBV18 and TRBJ2-2; 9 bases fit TRBD1. The CDR3 runs 15 residues. CDR1 and CDR2 from the germline V gene are KGHSH and LQKENI. The V gene end was trimmed by 3 bases and the J gene end by 7 bases; junction bases not matched to a gene: 6. CDR3: CASSPGDRGIGELFF. For the CDR3, the DNA is TGTGCCAGCTCACCTGGAGACAGGGGGATCGGGGAGCTGTTTTTT.

In its sample, this clonotype was seen many times. The gene calls are TRBV12-3 or TRBV12-4 and TRBJ2-7; unclear D gene. V dropped 5 bases and J dropped 6 bases, with 20 bases sitting between them. This CDR3 contains 15 residues. The CDR3 nucleotides read TGTGCCAGCAGTCCTGGTTTAGTGGGGAACGGCGAGCAGTACTTC. It specifies CASSPGLVGNGEQYF.

The CDR3, as DNA: TGTGCCAGCAGCACTAGGAATCCTCAGTTCTTC. It encodes CASSTRNPQFF. The genes are TRBV12-3 or TRBV12-4 and TRBJ2-1; D possibly corresponds to TRBD2 (5 bases). This CDR3 contains 11 residues. Deletions cut 6 bases from V and 13 bases from J, with 13 bases between.